The source of this T cell receptor beta chain is a study of cytomegalovirus exposure and HLA in healthy donors. Study-wide points: Later on, a genetic analysis was performed. It linked a missense variant in DCLRE1C with V- and J-gene trimming of TCR beta. Looking again later, the authors saw that most CMV-associated TCR beta chains seemed HLA-restricted.

As regards this clone: Its antigen is undetermined.

CDR3 length: 14 residues. Germline V gives CDR1 SGHRS, CDR2 YFSETQ. Trimming shortened V by 2 bases and J by 5 bases, and 11 bases separated the two germline ends. 13 Jbeta primers and 60 Vbeta primers were used for the PCR. Assay used: immunoSEQ multiplex PCR; TCRdb lists only in-frame clones, some missing. The repertoire includes some 220,000 clones, 80% to 90% of them detected once, and less than 1.2% sits in the top ten. The chain links TRBV5-1 to TRBJ2-4; D is ambiguous. The sample was PBMCs. The sequence derives from a woman younger than 30 in good health and CMV-seronegative. The CDR3 nucleotides read TGCGCCAGCAGCTTTTCGGTGAACCAAAACATTCAGTACTTC. Translating it yields CASSFSVNQNIQYF. Based on the CDR3 plus reference TRBV5-1 and TRBJ2-4, the full variable domain is KAGVTQTPRYLIKTRGQQVTLSCSPISGHRSVSWYQQTPGQGLQFLFEYFSETQRNKGNFPGRFSGRQFSNSRSEMNVSTLELGDSALYLCASSFSVNQNIQYFGAGTRLSVL.